A selection of T cell receptor beta chains follows, all from one sample in a study of blood T cell repertoires in COVID-19. Clones were read by immunoSEQ multiplex PCR, and TCRdb kept only the in-frame ones, dropping some. The sample lists approximately 45,000 clones; 80% to 90% were seen once. Sample: peripheral blood. These TCRs come from a human donor in a cohort sampled during active COVID-19. Each CDR3 is given with its conserved first and last residue. Each record gives: clone size, V gene, D gene, J gene, CDR3 DNA, CDR3 protein. D genes are given only for firm matches. Clone size appears in some rows only: once, few, many, or a class for an expanded clone.

>-|TRBV5-1|TRBD2|TRBJ2-1
TGCGCCAGCAGCTTGATAAGCGGGAGTTACAATGAGCAGTTCTTC
CASSLISGSYNEQFF
>-|TRBV7-9|-|TRBJ1-1
TGTGCCAGCAGCTTAGGGGAGAGGAACACTGAAGCTTTCTTT
CASSLGERNTEAFF
>-|TRBV30|-|TRBJ1-1
TGTGCCTGGAGTCGGGGTTGGGACACTGAAGCTTTCTTT
CAWSRGWDTEAFF
>-|TRBV28|TRBD2|TRBJ2-3
TGTGCCAGCGAACCGGAGCGGGAGGGCACAGATACGCAGTATTTT
CASEPEREGTDTQYF
>-|TRBV18|TRBD2|TRBJ2-7
TGTGCCAGCTCGCCGACCGGGACTAGCGGGAGCTACGAGCAGTACTTC
CASSPTGTSGSYEQYF
>-|TRBV4-1|-|TRBJ2-7
TGCGCCAGCAGCCAAGATCAGTCAGGGCGGACCTCCTACGAGCAGTACTTC
CASSQDQSGRTSYEQYF
>-|TRBV20-1|-|TRBJ1-2
TGCAGTGCTAGTGGGGGCGGTGGCTATGGCTACACCTTC
CSASGGGGYGYTF
>-|TRBV7-8|TRBD2|TRBJ2-1
TGTGCCAGCAGCGGTGGGACTAGCGGGACGAGATATTCCTACAATGAGCAGTTCTTC
CASSGGTSGTRYSYNEQFF
>-|TRBV30|-|TRBJ1-6
TGTGCCTGTACCGGGGGTTCACCCCTCCACTTT
CACTGGSPLHF
>-|TRBV2|TRBD2|TRBJ2-3
TGTGCCAGCAGTGTTCCCCCTAAGACTAGCGTATCATACGATACGCAGTATTTT
CASSVPPKTSVSYDTQYF
>-|TRBV28|TRBD1|TRBJ2-2
TGTGCCAGCAGCACCGGACAGGGGAACACCGGGGAGCTGTTTTTT
CASSTGQGNTGELFF
>-|TRBV6-1|TRBD2|TRBJ2-1
TGTGCCAGCAGTTTCCTAGCGGGACCCTACAATGAGCAGTTCTTC
CASSFLAGPYNEQFF
>-|TRBV18|TRBD2|TRBJ2-7
TGTGCCAGCTCACCCAGGACTAGCGGGGGACCCTACGAGCAGTACTTC
CASSPRTSGGPYEQYF
>-|TRBV4-1|-|TRBJ1-1
TGCGCCAGCAGGCGAAGCCCGGGGCCGGGGGACACTGAAGCTTTCTTT
CASRRSPGPGDTEAFF
>-|TRBV5-6|TRBD2|TRBJ2-7
TGTGCCAGCAGCCTGAGCGGGAGTAGTGAGCAGTACTTC
CASSLSGSSEQYF
>few|TRBV6-4|-|TRBJ2-7
TGTGCCAGCAGCGCAATATCGGGGTTCTACGAGCAGTACTTC
CASSAISGFYEQYF
>once|TRBV5-4|TRBD2|TRBJ2-3
TGTGCCAGCAGCCGGGGGGGTAGCACAGATACGCAGTATTTT
CASSRGGSTDTQYF